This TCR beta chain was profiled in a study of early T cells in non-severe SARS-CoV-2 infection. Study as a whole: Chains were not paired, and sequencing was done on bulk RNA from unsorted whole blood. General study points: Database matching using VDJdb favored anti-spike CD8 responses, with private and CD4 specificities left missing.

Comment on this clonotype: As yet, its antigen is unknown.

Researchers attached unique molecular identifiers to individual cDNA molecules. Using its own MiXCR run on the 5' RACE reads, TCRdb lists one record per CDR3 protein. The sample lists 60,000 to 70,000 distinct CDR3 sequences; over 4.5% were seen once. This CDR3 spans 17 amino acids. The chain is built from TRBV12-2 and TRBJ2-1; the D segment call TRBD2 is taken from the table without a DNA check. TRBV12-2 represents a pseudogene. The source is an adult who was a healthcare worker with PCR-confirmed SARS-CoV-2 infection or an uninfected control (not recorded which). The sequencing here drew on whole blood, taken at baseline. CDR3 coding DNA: TGTGCAAGTCGCTTAGCGAGGGCCCCCGTCTCCTACAATGAGCAGTTCTTC. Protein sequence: CASRLARAPVSYNEQFF.